This TCR beta chain was profiled in a study of blood T cells in healthy people across ages. The study's findings and limits: Whereas aged donors had fewer naive CD4+ cells, long-lived donors had more of them and higher diversity. CMV status of donors was unknown, possibly confounding expanded clonotype changes.

This clonotype has just a few counts. Its antigen remains unidentified. V dropped 2 bases and J dropped 4 bases, with 16 bases sitting between them. Per germline, CDR1 SGHRS and CDR2 YFSETQ. The CDR3 is made up of 15 amino acids. PCR was performed a second time for 7 to 11 cycles using a sample-barcoded 5' primer and a J-beta primer mix. Researchers report that a template-switch adaptor with 12 random nucleotides tagged each cDNA molecule. Via MiXCR, TCRdb re-called the 5' RACE reads, giving one row per CDR3 protein. The table lists about 900,000 distinct CDR3 sequences, about 44% of them singletons. The clonotype originates from a man aged 25 to 40 in good health. V gene TRBV5-1 combines with J gene TRBJ2-7, with D uncertain. Sequencing was performed on blood. CDR3 protein: CASSLRREHPYEQYF. CDR3 bases: TGCGCCAGCAGCTTAAGAAGGGAACACCCGTACGAGCAGTACTTC.